This is a list of T cell receptor beta chains from one sample in a study of blood T cell repertoires in COVID-19. Clones were read by immunoSEQ multiplex PCR, and TCRdb kept only the in-frame ones, dropping some. The data show tens of thousands of clones, with 65% to 90% seen just once and 3.5% to 4% held by the top ten. Sequenced sample: peripheral blood. The source is a man aged 55 to 69 with acute or convalescent COVID-19. The CDR3 runs from the conserved cysteine through the conserved F or W. D genes are given only for firm matches. Size values are once, few and many counts, or a class for expanded clones, and some rows have none.

J gene: TRBJ1-1; clone size: NA; V gene: TRBV11-2; D gene: NA; CDR3 protein: CASSSLMDSMNTEAFF; CDR3 DNA: TGTGCCAGCAGCTCCTTAATGGACAGCATGAACACTGAAGCTTTCTTT
J gene: TRBJ2-7; clone size: NA; V gene: TRBV7-2; D gene: NA; CDR3 protein: CASSLVGARVSYEQYF; CDR3 DNA: TGTGCCAGCAGCTTAGTGGGGGCAAGAGTCTCCTACGAGCAGTACTTC
J gene: TRBJ1-4; clone size: NA; V gene: TRBV19; D gene: TRBD1; CDR3 protein: CASSMTGGYEKLFF; CDR3 DNA: TGTGCCAGTAGTATGACAGGGGGCTATGAAAAACTGTTTTTT
J gene: TRBJ2-3; clone size: NA; V gene: TRBV4-3; D gene: TRBD1; CDR3 protein: CASSRRTGGGTDTQYF; CDR3 DNA: TGCGCCAGCAGCCGCCGGACAGGGGGAGGCACAGATACGCAGTATTTT
J gene: TRBJ1-5; clone size: NA; V gene: TRBV4-1; D gene: NA; CDR3 protein: CASSQDPGNSNQPQHF; CDR3 DNA: TGCGCCAGCAGCCAAGACCCAGGGAATAGCAATCAGCCCCAGCATTTT
J gene: TRBJ1-1; clone size: NA; V gene: TRBV3-1/TRBV3-2; D gene: NA; CDR3 protein: CASSQGPVNTEAFF; CDR3 DNA: TGTGCCAGCAGCCAAGGGCCAGTGAACACTGAAGCTTTCTTT
J gene: TRBJ1-1; clone size: NA; V gene: TRBV4-3; D gene: NA; CDR3 protein: CASSQGTEKAFF; CDR3 DNA: TGCGCCAGCAGCCAAGGGACAGAAAAAGCTTTCTTT
J gene: TRBJ2-7; clone size: few; V gene: TRBV12-3/TRBV12-4; D gene: NA; CDR3 protein: CASRLGQYEQYF; CDR3 DNA: TGTGCCAGCAGACTCGGACAGTACGAGCAGTACTTC
J gene: TRBJ1-1; clone size: NA; V gene: TRBV9; D gene: TRBD1; CDR3 protein: CASSAAGGSLAFF; CDR3 DNA: TGTGCCAGCAGCGCCGCAGGGGGCTCGTTGGCTTTCTTT
J gene: TRBJ2-3; clone size: NA; V gene: TRBV7-6; D gene: NA; CDR3 protein: CASSHRLFTDTQYF; CDR3 DNA: TGTGCCAGCAGCCATCGACTATTCACAGATACGCAGTATTTT
J gene: TRBJ2-7; clone size: NA; V gene: TRBV7-2; D gene: NA; CDR3 protein: CASSLGGSGGYEQYF; CDR3 DNA: TGTGCCAGCAGCTTAGGTGGTAGCGGAGGCTACGAGCAGTACTTC
J gene: TRBJ2-1; clone size: NA; V gene: TRBV5-1; D gene: TRBD2; CDR3 protein: CASSLEPLAGGPPYNEQFF; CDR3 DNA: TGCGCCAGCAGCTTGGAGCCGTTAGCGGGAGGGCCTCCCTACAATGAGCAGTTCTTC
J gene: TRBJ2-2; clone size: NA; V gene: TRBV5-1; D gene: NA; CDR3 protein: CASSLAQANTGELFF; CDR3 DNA: TGCGCCAGCAGCTTGGCCCAGGCGAACACCGGGGAGCTGTTTTTT
J gene: TRBJ1-6; clone size: NA; V gene: TRBV18; D gene: NA; CDR3 protein: CASSPEGSYNSPLHF; CDR3 DNA: TGTGCCAGCTCACCGGAGGGTTCCTATAATTCACCCCTCCACTTT
J gene: TRBJ2-3; clone size: NA; V gene: TRBV18; D gene: NA; CDR3 protein: CASSQNWRSSTDTQYF; CDR3 DNA: TGTGCCAGCTCGCAGAACTGGCGGAGCAGCACAGATACGCAGTATTTT
J gene: TRBJ1-2; clone size: NA; V gene: TRBV5-4; D gene: NA; CDR3 protein: CASSLQSGVGYTF; CDR3 DNA: TGTGCCAGCAGCTTGCAATCAGGGGTCGGCTACACCTTC
J gene: TRBJ2-3; clone size: few; V gene: TRBV7-2; D gene: NA; CDR3 protein: CASSFGLPSTDTQYF; CDR3 DNA: TGTGCCAGCAGCTTTGGGCTACCCTCCACAGATACGCAGTATTTT
J gene: TRBJ2-3; clone size: NA; V gene: TRBV2; D gene: NA; CDR3 protein: CASNLEGAADTQYF; CDR3 DNA: TGTGCCAGCAACTTAGAAGGGGCCGCAGATACGCAGTATTTT
J gene: TRBJ1-3; clone size: NA; V gene: TRBV3-1/TRBV3-2; D gene: NA; CDR3 protein: CASSQEGGRTIYF; CDR3 DNA: TGTGCCAGCAGCCAAGAGGGGGGGCGTACCATATATTTT
J gene: TRBJ2-1; clone size: NA; V gene: TRBV5-4; D gene: NA; CDR3 protein: CASSSSASRGNEQFF; CDR3 DNA: TGTGCCAGCAGCTCCTCGGCCAGTCGAGGCAATGAGCAGTTCTTC
J gene: TRBJ2-1; clone size: NA; V gene: TRBV7-2; D gene: TRBD2; CDR3 protein: CASSPRTSGAYNEQFF; CDR3 DNA: TGTGCCAGCAGCCCCCGGACTAGCGGGGCCTACAATGAGCAGTTCTTC
J gene: TRBJ1-1; clone size: NA; V gene: TRBV2; D gene: NA; CDR3 protein: CASRIQRNTEAFF; CDR3 DNA: TGTGCCAGCAGAATCCAGCGGAACACTGAAGCTTTCTTT
J gene: TRBJ2-5; clone size: NA; V gene: TRBV3-1/TRBV3-2; D gene: NA; CDR3 protein: CASSLPRGETQYF; CDR3 DNA: TGTGCCAGCAGCCTTCCGAGAGGGGAGACCCAGTACTTC
J gene: TRBJ1-1; clone size: NA; V gene: TRBV2; D gene: NA; CDR3 protein: CASSGTGSSEAFF; CDR3 DNA: TGTGCCAGCAGCGGAACAGGGAGCTCTGAAGCTTTCTTT
J gene: TRBJ2-5; clone size: NA; V gene: TRBV5-4; D gene: TRBD2; CDR3 protein: CASSPIAGEGETQYF; CDR3 DNA: TGTGCCAGCAGCCCGATAGCGGGAGAGGGGGAGACCCAGTACTTC
J gene: TRBJ1-2; clone size: NA; V gene: TRBV3-1/TRBV3-2; D gene: NA; CDR3 protein: CASSQPRGANYGYTF; CDR3 DNA: TGTGCCAGCAGCCAGCCCCGGGGTGCTAACTATGGCTACACCTTC
J gene: TRBJ2-3; clone size: NA; V gene: TRBV11-3; D gene: TRBD2; CDR3 protein: CASSSRTSGVSTDTQYF; CDR3 DNA: TGTGCCAGCAGCTCGCGGACTAGCGGGGTTAGCACAGATACGCAGTATTTT
J gene: TRBJ1-1; clone size: NA; V gene: TRBV29-1; D gene: TRBD1; CDR3 protein: CSVGQGRTEAFF; CDR3 DNA: TGCAGCGTGGGACAGGGGAGGACTGAAGCTTTCTTT
J gene: TRBJ1-6; clone size: once; V gene: TRBV5-4; D gene: NA; CDR3 protein: CASSFGQGNSPLHF; CDR3 DNA: TGTGCCAGCAGCTTTGGTCAGGGAAATTCACCCCTCCACTTT
J gene: TRBJ1-2; clone size: NA; V gene: TRBV7-2; D gene: NA; CDR3 protein: CASSPAIGGYGYTF; CDR3 DNA: TGTGCCAGCAGCCCGGCGATAGGGGGCTATGGCTACACCTTC
J gene: TRBJ2-1; clone size: NA; V gene: TRBV5-1; D gene: TRBD2; CDR3 protein: CASMGGSSYNEQFF; CDR3 DNA: TGCGCCAGCATGGGCGGGAGCTCCTACAATGAGCAGTTCTTC
J gene: TRBJ1-1; clone size: once; V gene: TRBV5-1; D gene: NA; CDR3 protein: CASSLAGGNTEAFF; CDR3 DNA: TGCGCCAGCAGCTTGGCCGGGGGGAACACTGAAGCTTTCTTT
J gene: TRBJ2-1; clone size: NA; V gene: TRBV9; D gene: TRBD1; CDR3 protein: CASSFRTGSSYNEQFF; CDR3 DNA: TGTGCCAGCAGCTTCCGGACAGGGTCCTCCTACAATGAGCAGTTCTTC
J gene: TRBJ1-1; clone size: NA; V gene: TRBV6-2/TRBV6-3; D gene: NA; CDR3 protein: CASSPRQASTEAFF; CDR3 DNA: TGTGCCAGCAGTCCCCGACAGGCATCCACTGAAGCTTTCTTT
J gene: TRBJ1-2; clone size: once; V gene: TRBV5-1; D gene: TRBD1; CDR3 protein: CASSLAGQGGGYTF; CDR3 DNA: TGCGCCAGCAGCTTGGCGGGACAGGGTGGTGGCTACACCTTC
J gene: TRBJ2-2; clone size: NA; V gene: TRBV3-1/TRBV3-2; D gene: NA; CDR3 protein: CASSLAQFTGELFF; CDR3 DNA: TGTGCCAGCAGCTTGGCCCAATTCACCGGGGAGCTGTTTTTT
J gene: TRBJ1-1; clone size: NA; V gene: TRBV2; D gene: TRBD1; CDR3 protein: CARRRGLTEAFF; CDR3 DNA: TGTGCCAGGCGCAGGGGGCTAACTGAAGCTTTCTTT
J gene: TRBJ2-3; clone size: NA; V gene: TRBV7-7; D gene: TRBD2; CDR3 protein: CASSLGGGADTQYF; CDR3 DNA: TGTGCTAGCAGCTTAGGCGGGGGGGCCGATACGCAGTATTTT
J gene: TRBJ1-3; clone size: once; V gene: TRBV6-5; D gene: TRBD1; CDR3 protein: CASSYGTGHSGNTIYF; CDR3 DNA: TGTGCCAGCAGTTACGGGACAGGGCACTCTGGAAACACCATATATTTT
J gene: TRBJ2-3; clone size: NA; V gene: TRBV30; D gene: NA; CDR3 protein: CAWSETGTLGGTDTQYF; CDR3 DNA: TGTGCCTGGAGTGAAACAGGGACCCTTGGGGGCACAGATACGCAGTATTTT
J gene: TRBJ2-3; clone size: NA; V gene: TRBV9; D gene: TRBD2; CDR3 protein: CASRGLALSDTQYF; CDR3 DNA: TGTGCCAGCAGGGGACTAGCTCTTTCGGATACGCAGTATTTT
J gene: TRBJ2-2; clone size: NA; V gene: TRBV7-8; D gene: NA; CDR3 protein: CASSQRQRATTGELFF; CDR3 DNA: TGTGCCAGCAGCCAGCGACAGCGGGCCACTACCGGGGAGCTGTTTTTT
J gene: TRBJ1-2; clone size: NA; V gene: TRBV7-2; D gene: TRBD1; CDR3 protein: CASSSRGQGFSGYTF; CDR3 DNA: TGTGCCAGCAGCTCCCGGGGACAGGGGTTTAGTGGCTACACCTTC
J gene: TRBJ2-3; clone size: NA; V gene: TRBV6-5; D gene: TRBD1; CDR3 protein: CASSLGTANTDTQYF; CDR3 DNA: TGTGCCAGCAGCCTTGGGACAGCTAACACAGATACGCAGTATTTT